This entry is about one T cell receptor (beta chain). Its antigen is still unknown. The input lacks base qualities; no much larger clone sits a single base away. Trimming costs V 3 bases and J 2 bases, and their ends lie 11 bases apart. Reading the germline V gene (reference sequence) gives CDR1 LNHDA and CDR2 SQIVND. The CDR3 runs 14 amino acids, cysteine and phenylalanine included. Just CDR3 DNA is preserved here, 42 bases in frame from base 1. Libraries were built with RT-PCR. The sequencing machine was an Illumina HiSeq 2500. TCRdb took the public reads, trimmed them with fastp at Q25, ran MiXCR for clone calling and kept in-frame beta chains. One record per CDR3 amino acid sequence lists the most common genes and DNA. The sample contains roughly 790,000 distinct CDR3 sequences, 21% of them found a single time. Jointly, the top ten make up 10% of the sample. The entry originates in a study of response to subunit inactivated influenza vaccine (dated by TCRdb to 2017 to 2018). Regarding the study in general: Deep quantitative T cell receptor repertoire profiling was used in the study to track responses to a trivalent subunit inactivated influenza vaccine. Beyond this particular receptor, the publication reports: It was suggested by the authors that each seasonal influenza vaccination may recruit only a limited number of new T cells.

The V and J segments used are TRBV19 and TRBJ2-7; 5 matching bases give a weak D call of TRBD1. The TCR comes from a man in his fifties or sixties who received an inactivated influenza vaccine. Donor details come from another sample of the same person, matched by shared clones. The sequencing used PBMCs from blood, collected roughly 5 days after vaccination. The DNA is TGTGCCAGTAGTATTGTGGACAAAACCTACGAGCAGTACTTC. Translated, this gives CASSIVDKTYEQYF.